This TCR beta chain was retrieved from a study of shared clonotypes between healthy human individuals. All donors were healthy HIV-negative adults lacking recent acute infections or vaccinations. Caucasian adults residing in Nashville, Tennessee made up all the donors. When samples were unsorted, 75 million to 95 million PBMCs were used for genomic DNA. A word on this clone: The sample holds other DNA sequences that translate to the same CDR3.

The protocol was immunoSEQ multiplex PCR, while the TCRdb copy is restricted to in-frame clones and leaves out a portion. This repertoire shows approximately 500,000 clones, roughly 80% found once; its top ten account for 9.5% to 15%. Sequencing was carried out using PBMCs. The clonotype was recovered from a woman aged 35 to 49 in good health. Some clones in this sample may be carry-over from other donors' samples.

CDR3: CASSFPGLAEQETQYF. The CDR3 coding sequence is TGCGCCAGCAGCTTCCCGGGACTAGCGGAACAAGAGACCCAGTACTTC. The chain is built from TRBV5-1 and TRBJ2-5; 11 nucleotides align to TRBD2. Germline V CDR1 and CDR2: SGHRS, YFSETQ. This CDR3 contains 16 residues. Trimming removed 2 bases from V and 2 bases from J; junction bases left unmatched: 5.